This TCR beta chain is drawn from a study of T-cell memory formation after mild COVID-19. Overall study: TCR clusters showed largely donor specificity.

Barcoded TCR alpha and TCR beta cDNA libraries with UMIs came from 5'RACE using constant-segment primers. MiXCR, applied by TCRdb to the 5' RACE reads, yields one record per CDR3 protein. The sample lists 250,000 to 400,000 distinct CDR3 sequences; around an eighth were seen once. Findings and limits, study-wide: Balance between CD4 and CD8 was seen in clones contracting day 15 to 85, and a CD4+ lean was seen in later expanders. Most CD4+ clones that shrank were in CM and EM, while CD8+ ones turned up in EMRA.

The CDR3 runs to 15 residues. V lost 3 bases and J lost 6, with 14 bases in between. The sample holds a few counts of this clonotype. Its antigen is still unknown. This rearrangement joins TRBV12-3 or TRBV12-4 to TRBJ2-2; D possibly corresponds to TRBD1 (8 bases). The source material was PBMCs or a T cell subset sorted from them (not recorded which). This receptor was taken from a man aged 18 to 29 who had mild COVID-19 (a few samples of this study predate the infection). Cell type and time point are not known. This CDR3 reads CASSFQGAGAGELFF. In DNA form, the CDR3 reads TGTGCCAGCAGTTTCCAGGGGGCGGGAGCCGGGGAGCTGTTTTTT.